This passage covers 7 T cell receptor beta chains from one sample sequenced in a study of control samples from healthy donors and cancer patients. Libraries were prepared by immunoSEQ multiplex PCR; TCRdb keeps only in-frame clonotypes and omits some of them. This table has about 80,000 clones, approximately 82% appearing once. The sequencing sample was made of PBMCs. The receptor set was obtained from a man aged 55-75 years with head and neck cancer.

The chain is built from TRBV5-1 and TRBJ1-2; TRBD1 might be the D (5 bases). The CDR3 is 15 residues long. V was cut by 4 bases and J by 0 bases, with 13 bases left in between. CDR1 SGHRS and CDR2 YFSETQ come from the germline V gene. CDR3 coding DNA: TGCGCCAGCAGCGCCCGGGGCCGAGCTAACTATGGCTACACCTTC. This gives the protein CASSARGRANYGYTF.

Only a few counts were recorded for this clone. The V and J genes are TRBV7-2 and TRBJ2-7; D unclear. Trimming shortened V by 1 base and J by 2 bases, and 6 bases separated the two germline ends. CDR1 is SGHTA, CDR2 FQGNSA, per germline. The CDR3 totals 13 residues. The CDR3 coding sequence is TGTGCCAGCAGCTTAGGCAGGACCTACGAGCAGTACTTC. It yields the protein CASSLGRTYEQYF.

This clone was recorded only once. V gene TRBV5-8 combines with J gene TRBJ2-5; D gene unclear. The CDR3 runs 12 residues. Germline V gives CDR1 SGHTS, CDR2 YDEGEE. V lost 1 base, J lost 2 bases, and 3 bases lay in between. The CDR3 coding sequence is TGTGCCAGCAGCTTGCGGCAAGAGACCCAGTACTTC. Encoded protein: CASSLRQETQYF.

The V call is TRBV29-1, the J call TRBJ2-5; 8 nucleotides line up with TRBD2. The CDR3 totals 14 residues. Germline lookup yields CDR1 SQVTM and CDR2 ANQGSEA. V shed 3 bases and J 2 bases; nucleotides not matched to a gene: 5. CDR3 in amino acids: CSVDRLAGQETQYF. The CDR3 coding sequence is TGCAGCGTTGATCGGTTAGCGGGACAAGAGACCCAGTACTTC.

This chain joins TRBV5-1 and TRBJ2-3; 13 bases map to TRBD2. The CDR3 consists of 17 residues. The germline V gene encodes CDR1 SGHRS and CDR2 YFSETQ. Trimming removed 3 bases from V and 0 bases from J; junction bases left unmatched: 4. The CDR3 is CASSSRGLAGSTDTQYF. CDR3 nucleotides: TGCGCCAGCAGCTCCAGGGGACTAGCGGGGAGCACAGATACGCAGTATTTT.

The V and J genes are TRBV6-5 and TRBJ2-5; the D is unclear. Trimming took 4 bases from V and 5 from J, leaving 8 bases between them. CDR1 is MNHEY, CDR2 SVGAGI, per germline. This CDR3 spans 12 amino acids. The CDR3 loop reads CASSLVRETQYF. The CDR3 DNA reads TGTGCCAGCAGTTTAGTTAGGGAGACCCAGTACTTC.

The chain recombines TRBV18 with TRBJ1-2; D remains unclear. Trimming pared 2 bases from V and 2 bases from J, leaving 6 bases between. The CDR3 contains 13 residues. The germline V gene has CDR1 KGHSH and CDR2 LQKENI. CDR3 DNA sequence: TGTGCCAGCTCACCAGGGGTAAACTATGGCTACACCTTC. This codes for CASSPGVNYGYTF. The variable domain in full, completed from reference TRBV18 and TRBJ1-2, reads NAGVMQNPRHLVRRRGQEARLRCSPMKGHSHVYWYRQLPEEGLKFMVYLQKENIIDESGMPKERFSAEFPKEGPSILRIQQVVRGDSAAYFCASSPGVNYGYTFGSGTRLTVV.